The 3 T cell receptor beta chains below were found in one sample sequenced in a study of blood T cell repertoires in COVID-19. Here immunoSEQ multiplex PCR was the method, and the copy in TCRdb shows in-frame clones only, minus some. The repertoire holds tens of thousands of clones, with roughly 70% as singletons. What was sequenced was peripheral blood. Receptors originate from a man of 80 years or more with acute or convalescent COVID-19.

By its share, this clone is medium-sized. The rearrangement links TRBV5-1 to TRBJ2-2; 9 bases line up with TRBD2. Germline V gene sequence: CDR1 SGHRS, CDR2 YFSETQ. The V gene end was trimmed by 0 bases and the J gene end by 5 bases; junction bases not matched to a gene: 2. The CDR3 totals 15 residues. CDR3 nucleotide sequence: TGCGCCAGCAGCTTGGCTAGCGGGACAACCGGGGAGCTGTTTTTT. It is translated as CASSLASGTTGELFF.

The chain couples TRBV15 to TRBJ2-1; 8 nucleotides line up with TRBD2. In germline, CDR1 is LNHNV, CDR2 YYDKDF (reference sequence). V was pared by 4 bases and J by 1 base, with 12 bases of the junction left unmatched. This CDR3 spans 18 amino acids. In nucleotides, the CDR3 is TGTGCCACCAGCAATTCTAGAACTAGCGGTACATCCTACAATGAGCAGTTCTTC. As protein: CATSNSRTSGTSYNEQFF.

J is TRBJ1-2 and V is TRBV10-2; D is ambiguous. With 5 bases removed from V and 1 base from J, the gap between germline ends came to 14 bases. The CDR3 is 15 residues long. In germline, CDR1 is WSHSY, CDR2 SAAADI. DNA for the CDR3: TGCGCCAGCAGTCAAGACTCTCATCGTAACTATGGCTACACCTTC. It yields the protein CASSQDSHRNYGYTF.